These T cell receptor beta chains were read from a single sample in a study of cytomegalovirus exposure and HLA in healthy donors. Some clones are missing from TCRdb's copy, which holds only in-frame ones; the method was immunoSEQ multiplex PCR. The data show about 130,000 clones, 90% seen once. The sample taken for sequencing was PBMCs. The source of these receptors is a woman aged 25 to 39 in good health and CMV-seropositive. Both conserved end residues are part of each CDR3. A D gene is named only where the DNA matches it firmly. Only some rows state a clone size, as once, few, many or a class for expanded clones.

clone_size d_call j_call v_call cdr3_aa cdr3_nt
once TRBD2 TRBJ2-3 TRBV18 CASSPVLQGWTSGSTDTQYF TGTGCCAGCTCACCCGTATTACAGGGGTGGACTAGCGGTAGCACAGATACGCAGTATTTT
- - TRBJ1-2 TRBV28 CASRLREDGGYTF TGTGCCAGCAGGCTCAGGGAGGATGGAGGCTACACCTTC
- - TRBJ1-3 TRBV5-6 CASSLANNRVGYSIYF TGTGCCAGCAGCTTGGCCAACAACAGGGTTGGGTACTCCATATATTTT
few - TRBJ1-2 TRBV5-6 CASSLLLGYGYTF TGTGCCAGCAGCTTGCTGCTCGGCTATGGCTACACCTTC
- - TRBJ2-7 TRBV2 CASSEATRGSYEQYF TGTGCCAGCAGTGAAGCGACCAGGGGTTCCTACGAGCAGTACTTC
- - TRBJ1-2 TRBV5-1 CASSGGHQLYGYTF TGCGCCAGCAGCGGGGGACACCAATTGTATGGCTACACCTTC
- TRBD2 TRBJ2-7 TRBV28 CASSPALLAGSLQYF TGTGCCAGCAGTCCTGCCTTACTAGCGGGGAGCCTTCAGTACTTC
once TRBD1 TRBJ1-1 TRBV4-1 CASSLGQGGGGRTEAFF TGCGCCAGCAGCCTGGGACAGGGAGGAGGAGGAAGGACTGAAGCTTTCTTT
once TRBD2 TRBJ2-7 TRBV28 CASSPPGLASEQYF TGTGCCAGCAGCCCACCGGGACTAGCAAGCGAGCAGTACTTC
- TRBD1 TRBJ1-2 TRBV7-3 CASSLDYGDRGSYTF TGTGCCAGCAGCTTAGACTATGGCGACAGGGGTAGCTACACCTTC
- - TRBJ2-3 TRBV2 CASSDLYATDTQYF TGTGCCAGCAGTGATCTATATGCCACAGATACGCAGTATTTT
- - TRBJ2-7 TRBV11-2 CASSLSTTYEQYF TGTGCCAGCAGCTTATCTACCACCTACGAGCAGTACTTC
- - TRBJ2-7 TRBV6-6 CATGGILYEQYF TGTGCCACGGGCGGGATCCTCTACGAGCAGTACTTC
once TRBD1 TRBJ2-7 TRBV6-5 CASSYDGQGYEQYF TGTGCCAGCAGTTACGACGGACAGGGTTACGAGCAGTACTTC
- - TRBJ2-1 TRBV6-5 CASSYSPGTYYNEQFF TGTGCCAGCAGTTACTCTCCCGGGACTTACTACAATGAGCAGTTCTTC
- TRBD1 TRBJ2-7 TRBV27 CASSLTPGEQGVYEQYF TGTGCCAGCAGTTTAACCCCAGGGGAACAGGGGGTCTACGAGCAGTACTTC
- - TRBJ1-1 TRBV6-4 CASSDSNYRHMNTEAFF TGTGCCAGCAGTGACTCGAATTACAGACACATGAACACTGAAGCTTTCTTT
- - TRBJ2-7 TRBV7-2 CASSLARSRNHEQYF TGTGCCAGCAGCTTAGCGAGGTCTAGAAACCACGAGCAGTACTTC
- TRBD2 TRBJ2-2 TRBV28 CASRGLAGGPNTGELFF TGTGCCAGCAGGGGACTAGCGGGGGGGCCGAACACCGGGGAGCTGTTTTTT
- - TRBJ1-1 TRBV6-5 CASSLSGNTEAFF TGTGCCAGCAGTTTATCAGGGAACACTGAAGCTTTCTTT
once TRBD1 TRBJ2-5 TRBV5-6 CASSLVSRTGGLETQYF TGTGCCAGCAGCTTGGTCTCGCGGACAGGGGGCTTAGAGACCCAGTACTTC